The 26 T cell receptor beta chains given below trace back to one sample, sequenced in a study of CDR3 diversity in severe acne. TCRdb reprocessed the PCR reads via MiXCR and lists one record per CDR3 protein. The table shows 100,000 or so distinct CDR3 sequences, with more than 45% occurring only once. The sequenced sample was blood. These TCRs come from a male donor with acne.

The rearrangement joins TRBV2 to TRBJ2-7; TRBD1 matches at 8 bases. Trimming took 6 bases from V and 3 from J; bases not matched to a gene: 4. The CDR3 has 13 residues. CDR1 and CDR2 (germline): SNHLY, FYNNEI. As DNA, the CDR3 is TGTGCCAGCAGACCGGGACAGGTCTACGAGCAGTACTTC. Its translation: CASRPGQVYEQYF.

The CDR3 protein is CASSFFSSPRTSGRGEETQYF. Here the CDR3 DNA reads TGTGCCAGCAGTTTCTTCTCCTCCCCCCGGACTAGCGGGAGAGGTGAAGAGACCCAGTACTTC. V gene TRBV25-1 combines with J gene TRBJ2-5, with TRBD2 identical over 13 bases. This CDR3 contains 21 residues. Losses at the gene ends were 5 bases for V and 3 bases for J; bases not matched to a gene: 21. In germline, CDR1 is MGHDK, CDR2 SYGVNS.

The CDR3 coding sequence is TGTGCCAGCAGCGCGGGACCGTACTACACCTTC. It yields the protein CASSAGPYYTF. The V call is TRBV25-1, the J call TRBJ1-2; TRBD1 is a possible D gene (5 bases). From germline, CDR1 is MGHDK and CDR2 SYGVNS. This CDR3 comprises 11 residues. Trimming took 6 bases from V and 10 from J, leaving 12 bases between them.

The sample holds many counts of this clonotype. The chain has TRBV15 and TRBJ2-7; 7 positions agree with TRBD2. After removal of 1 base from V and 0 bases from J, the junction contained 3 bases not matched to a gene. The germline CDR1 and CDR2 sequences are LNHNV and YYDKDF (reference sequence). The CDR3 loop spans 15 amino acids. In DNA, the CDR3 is TGTGCCACCAGCAGAGGGGGGGGTGGCTCCTACGAGCAGTACGTC. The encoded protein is CATSRGGGGSYEQYV.

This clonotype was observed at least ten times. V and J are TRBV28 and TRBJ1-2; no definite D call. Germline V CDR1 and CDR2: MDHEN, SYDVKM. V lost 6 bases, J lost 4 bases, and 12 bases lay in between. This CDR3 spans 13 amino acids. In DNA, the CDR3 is TGTGCCAGCAGACTAGACGACCTCTATGGCTACACCTTC. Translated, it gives CASRLDDLYGYTF.

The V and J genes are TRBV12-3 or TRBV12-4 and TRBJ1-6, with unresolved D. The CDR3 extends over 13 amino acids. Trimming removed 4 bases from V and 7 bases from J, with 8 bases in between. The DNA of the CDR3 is TGTGCCAGCAGTTACCAACAGAATTCACCCCTCCACTTT. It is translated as CASSYQQNSPLHF.

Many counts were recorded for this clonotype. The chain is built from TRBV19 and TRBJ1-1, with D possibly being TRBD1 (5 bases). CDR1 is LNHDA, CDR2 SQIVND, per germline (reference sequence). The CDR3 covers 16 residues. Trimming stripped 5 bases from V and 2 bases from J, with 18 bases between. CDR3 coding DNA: TGTGCCAGTAGTTGGCAGCCCGGGCAGGGAAACACTGAAGCTTTCTTT. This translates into CASSWQPGQGNTEAFF. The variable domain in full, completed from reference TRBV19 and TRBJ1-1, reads DGGITQSPKYLFRKEGQNVTLSCEQNLNHDAMYWYRQDPGQGLRLIYYSQIVNDFQKGDIAEGYSVSREKKESFPLTVTSAQKNPTAFYLCASSWQPGQGNTEAFFGQGTRLTVV.

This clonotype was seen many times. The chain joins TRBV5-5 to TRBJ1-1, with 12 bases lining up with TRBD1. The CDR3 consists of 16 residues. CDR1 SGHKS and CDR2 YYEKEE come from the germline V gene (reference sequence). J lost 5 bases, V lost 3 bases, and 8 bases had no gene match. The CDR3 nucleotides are TGTGCCAGCAGCTGGGGACAGGGGGCATATGGTACTGAAGCTTTCTTT. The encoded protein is CASSWGQGAYGTEAFF.

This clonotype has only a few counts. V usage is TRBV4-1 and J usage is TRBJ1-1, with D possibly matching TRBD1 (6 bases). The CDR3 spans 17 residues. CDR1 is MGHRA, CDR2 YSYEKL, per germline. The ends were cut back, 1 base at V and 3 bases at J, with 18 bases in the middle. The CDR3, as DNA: TGCGCCAGCAGCCAAGGTCGGGGGCGTGAGATTTACACTGAAGCTTTCTTT. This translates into CASSQGRGREIYTEAFF.

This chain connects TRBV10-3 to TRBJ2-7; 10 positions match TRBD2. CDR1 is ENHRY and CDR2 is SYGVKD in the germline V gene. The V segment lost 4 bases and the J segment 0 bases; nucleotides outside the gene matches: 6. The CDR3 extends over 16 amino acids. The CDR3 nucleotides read TGTGCCATCAGTGGAGCGGGAGGGCCTAACTCCTACGAGCAGTACTTC. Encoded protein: CAISGAGGPNSYEQYF.

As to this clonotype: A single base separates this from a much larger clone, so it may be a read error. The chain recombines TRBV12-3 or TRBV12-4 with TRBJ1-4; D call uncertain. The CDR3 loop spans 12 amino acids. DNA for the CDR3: TGTGCCAGTACGCTGCATAATGAAAGACTGTTTTTT. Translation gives CASTLHNERLFF.

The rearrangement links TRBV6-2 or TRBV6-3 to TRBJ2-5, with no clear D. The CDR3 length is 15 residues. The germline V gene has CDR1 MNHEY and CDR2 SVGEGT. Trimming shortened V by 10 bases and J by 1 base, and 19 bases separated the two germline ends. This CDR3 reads CATNLSPSIQETQYF. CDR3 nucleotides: TGTGCCACCAACCTCTCCCCCAGTATCCAAGAGACCCAGTACTTC.

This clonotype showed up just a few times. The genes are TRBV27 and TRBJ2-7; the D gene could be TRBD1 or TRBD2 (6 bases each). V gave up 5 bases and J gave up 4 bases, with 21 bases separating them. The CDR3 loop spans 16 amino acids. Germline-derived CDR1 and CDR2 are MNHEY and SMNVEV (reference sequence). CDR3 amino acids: CASSPTRGLGEYEQYF. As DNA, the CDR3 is TGTGCCAGCAGTCCCACCCGGGGGCTAGGGGAATACGAGCAGTACTTC.

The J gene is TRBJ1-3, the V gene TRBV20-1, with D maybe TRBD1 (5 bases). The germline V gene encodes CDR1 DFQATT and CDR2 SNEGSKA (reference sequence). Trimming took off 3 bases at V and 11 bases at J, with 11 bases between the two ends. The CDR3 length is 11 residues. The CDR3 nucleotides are TGCAGTGCTAGTGCGGGGGACGCCATATATTTT. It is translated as CSASAGDAIYF.

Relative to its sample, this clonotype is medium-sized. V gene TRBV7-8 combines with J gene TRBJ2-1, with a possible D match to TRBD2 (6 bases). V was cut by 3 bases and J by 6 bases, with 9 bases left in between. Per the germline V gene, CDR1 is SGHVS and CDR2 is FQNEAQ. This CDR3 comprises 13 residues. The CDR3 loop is CASSFGRGNEQFF. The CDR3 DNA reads TGTGCCAGCAGCTTTGGGCGGGGCAATGAGCAGTTCTTC. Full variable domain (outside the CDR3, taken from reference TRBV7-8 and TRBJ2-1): GAGVSQSPRYKVAKRGQDVALRCDPISGHVSLFWYQQALGQGPEFLTYFQNEAQLDKSGLPSDRFFAERPEGSVSTLKIQRTQQEDSAVYLCASSFGRGNEQFFGPGTRLTVL.

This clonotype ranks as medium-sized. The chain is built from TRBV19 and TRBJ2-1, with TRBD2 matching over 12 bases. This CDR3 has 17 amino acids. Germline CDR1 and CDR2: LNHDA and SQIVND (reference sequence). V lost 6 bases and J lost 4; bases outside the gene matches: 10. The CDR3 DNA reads TGTGCCAGTAGCACCCTAGGACTAGCGGGAAGTTACAATGAGCAGTTCTTC. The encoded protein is CASSTLGLAGSYNEQFF.

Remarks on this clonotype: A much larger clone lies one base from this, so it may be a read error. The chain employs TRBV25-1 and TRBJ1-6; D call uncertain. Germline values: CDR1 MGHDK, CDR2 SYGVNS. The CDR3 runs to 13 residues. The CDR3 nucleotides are TGTGTCAGCAGTGAATTGAGTAATTCACCCCTCCACTTT. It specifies CVSSELSNSPLHF.

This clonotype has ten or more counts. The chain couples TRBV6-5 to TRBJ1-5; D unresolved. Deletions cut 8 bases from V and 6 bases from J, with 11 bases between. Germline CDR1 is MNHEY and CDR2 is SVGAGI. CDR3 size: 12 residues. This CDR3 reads CASRKGGQPQHF. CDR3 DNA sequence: TGTGCCAGCCGTAAGGGTGGTCAGCCCCAGCATTTT.

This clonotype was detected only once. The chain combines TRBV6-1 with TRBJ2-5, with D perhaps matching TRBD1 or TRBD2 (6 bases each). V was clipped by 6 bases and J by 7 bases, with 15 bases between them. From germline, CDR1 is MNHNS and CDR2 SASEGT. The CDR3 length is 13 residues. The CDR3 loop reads CASRKEGGTTQYF. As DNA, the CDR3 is TGTGCCAGCAGAAAAGAGGGGGGTACGACCCAGTACTTC.

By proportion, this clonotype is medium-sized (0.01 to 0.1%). CDR3 in amino acids: CASSIGNNEQFF. CDR3 nucleotides: TGTGCCAGCAGCATCGGAAACAATGAGCAGTTCTTC. The rearrangement joins TRBV9 to TRBJ2-1, with D uncertain. This CDR3 comprises 12 residues. Germline V gene lookup returns CDR1 SGDLS and CDR2 YYNGEE. The ends were cut back, 4 bases at V and 5 bases at J, with 7 bases in the middle.

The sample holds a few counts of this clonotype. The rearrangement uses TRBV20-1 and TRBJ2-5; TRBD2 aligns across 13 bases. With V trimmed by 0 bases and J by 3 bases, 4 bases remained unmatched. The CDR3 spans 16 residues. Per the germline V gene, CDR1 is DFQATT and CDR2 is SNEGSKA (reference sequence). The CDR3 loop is CSARDRTSGRKETQYF. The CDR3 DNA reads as TGCAGTGCTAGAGATCGGACTAGCGGGAGAAAAGAGACCCAGTACTTC.

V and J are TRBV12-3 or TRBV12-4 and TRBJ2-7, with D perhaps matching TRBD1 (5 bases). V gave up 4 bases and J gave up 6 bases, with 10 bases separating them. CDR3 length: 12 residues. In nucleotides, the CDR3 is TGTGCCAGCAGTTCCCAGGGAAGCGAGCAGTACTTC. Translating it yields CASSSQGSEQYF.

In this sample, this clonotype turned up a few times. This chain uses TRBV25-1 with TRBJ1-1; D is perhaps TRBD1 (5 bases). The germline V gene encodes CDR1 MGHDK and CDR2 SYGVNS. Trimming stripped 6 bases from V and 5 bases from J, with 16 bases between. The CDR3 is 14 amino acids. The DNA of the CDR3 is TGTGCCAGCAGGAAGGCAGGGTTGGTAACTGAAGCTTTCTTT. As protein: CASRKAGLVTEAFF. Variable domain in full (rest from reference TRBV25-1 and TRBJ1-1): EADIYQTPRYLVIGTGKKITLECSQTMGHDKMYWYQQDPGMELHLIHYSYGVNSTEKGDLSSESTVSRIRTEHFPLTLESARPSHTSQYLCASRKAGLVTEAFFGQGTRLTVV.

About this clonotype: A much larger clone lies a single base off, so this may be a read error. CDR3 coding DNA: TGCGCCAGCAGCGGGGTACGCCTATCCTACGAGCAGCACTTC. Translated, it gives CASSGVRLSYEQHF. The chain couples TRBV5-1 to TRBJ2-7, with unresolved D. The CDR3 is 14 residues long. Germline assignment: CDR1 SGHRS and CDR2 YFSETQ.

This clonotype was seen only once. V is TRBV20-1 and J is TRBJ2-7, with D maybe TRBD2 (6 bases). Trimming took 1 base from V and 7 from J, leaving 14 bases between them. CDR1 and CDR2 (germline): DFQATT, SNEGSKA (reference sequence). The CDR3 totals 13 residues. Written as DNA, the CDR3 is TGCAGTGCTAGAGGGCCGGGACTTCGGGAGCAGTACTTC. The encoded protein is CSARGPGLREQYF.

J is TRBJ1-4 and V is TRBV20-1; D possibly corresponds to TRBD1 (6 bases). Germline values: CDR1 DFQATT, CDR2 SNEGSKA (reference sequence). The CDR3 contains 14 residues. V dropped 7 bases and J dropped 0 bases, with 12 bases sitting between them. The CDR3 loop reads CSEEWTATNEKLFF. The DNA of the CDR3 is TGCAGTGAAGAGTGGACAGCAACTAATGAAAAACTGTTTTTT.